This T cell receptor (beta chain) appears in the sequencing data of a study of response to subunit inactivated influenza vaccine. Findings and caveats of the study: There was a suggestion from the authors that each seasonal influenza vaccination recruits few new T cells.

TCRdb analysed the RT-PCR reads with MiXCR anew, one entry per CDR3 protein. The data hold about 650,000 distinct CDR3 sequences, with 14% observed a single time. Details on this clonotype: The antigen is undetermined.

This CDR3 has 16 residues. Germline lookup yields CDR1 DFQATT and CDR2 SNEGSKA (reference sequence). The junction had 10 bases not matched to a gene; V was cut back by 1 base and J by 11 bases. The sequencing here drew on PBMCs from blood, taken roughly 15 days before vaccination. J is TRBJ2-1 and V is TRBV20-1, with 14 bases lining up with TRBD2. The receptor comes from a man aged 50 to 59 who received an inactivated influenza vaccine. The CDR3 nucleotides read TGCAGTGCTAGAGTTGGGACTAGCGGGGGCTTAGGGCAGCAGTTCTTC. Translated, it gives CSARVGTSGGLGQQFF.